This entry lists 16 T cell receptor beta chains sequenced from one sample in a study of glioma-infiltrating T cells. Amplification of TCR alpha and beta CDR3 regions from RNA used iRepertoire nested multiplex PCR. TCRdb re-derived calls from the multiplex PCR reads in MiXCR, one entry per CDR3 protein. The data contain more than 95,000 distinct CDR3 sequences, 20% to 25% of them singletons. The source material was glioma tissue, nonneoplastic brain tissue, or PBMCs (not recorded which). Source of these receptors: a human donor with low-grade glioma or glioblastoma, undergoing nonglioma brain surgery, or in good health (not recorded which).

This clonotype was counted at least ten times. The chain is built from TRBV28 and TRBJ2-7; D is ambiguous. CDR3 size: 14 residues. V lost 6 bases, J lost 3 bases, and 15 bases lay in between. Germline CDR1 and CDR2: MDHEN and SYDVKM. In DNA form, the CDR3 reads TGTGCCAGCAGCCAGCCCGCGTCCCACTACGAGCAGTACTTC. This codes for CASSQPASHYEQYF.

This clonotype turned up a few times. The J gene is TRBJ1-2, the V gene TRBV19; D ambiguous. The CDR3 covers 15 residues. The ends were cut back, 0 bases at V and 4 bases at J, with 12 bases in the middle. Per germline, CDR1 LNHDA and CDR2 SQIVND (reference sequence). CDR3 amino acids: CASSIETRVTYGYTF. Written as DNA, the CDR3 is TGTGCCAGTAGTATAGAAACCCGGGTTACCTATGGCTACACCTTC.

Worth noting for this clonotype: A read error may explain this, as a much larger clone is one base away. The chain uses TRBV7-9 and TRBJ2-1; weak D call: TRBD1 (6 bases). Germline lookup yields CDR1 SEHNR and CDR2 FQNEAQ (reference sequence). This CDR3 has 15 amino acids. The CDR3 nucleotides read TGTGCCAGAAGCTTGGACAGCGGCTCCTACAATGAGCAGTTCTTC. It yields the protein CARSLDSGSYNEQFF.

The rearrangement joins TRBV3-1 to TRBJ2-5; TRBD2 agrees at 8 bases. J was trimmed by 4 bases and V by 4 bases; bases with no gene match: 8. This CDR3 has 15 amino acids. The germline V gene encodes CDR1 LGHDT and CDR2 YNNKEL (reference sequence). This chain's CDR3 is CASSLIAGSRETQYF. The CDR3, as DNA: TGTGCCAGCAGCCTTATAGCGGGATCGAGAGAGACCCAGTACTTC.

This clonotype came up many times. This chain joins TRBV7-2 and TRBJ2-3; D is possibly TRBD1 (6 bases). This CDR3 comprises 14 residues. V lost 5 bases, J lost 4 bases, and 13 bases lay in between. The germline CDR1 and CDR2 sequences are SGHTA and FQGNSA. The CDR3 nucleotides read TGTGCCAGCAGCCCCATGGACAGCTCAGATACGCAGTATTTT. Encoded protein: CASSPMDSSDTQYF.

The chain carries TRBV12-3 or TRBV12-4 and TRBJ2-5; D call uncertain. This CDR3 is 14 amino acids long. Between the trimmed V and J ends, which lost 3 bases and 5 bases, there was a span of 13 bases. The CDR3 protein is CASSFNPHGETQYF. In DNA, the CDR3 is TGTGCCAGCAGTTTTAACCCCCATGGGGAGACCCAGTACTTC.

This clonotype was observed many times. The rearrangement joins TRBV20-1 to TRBJ2-7; D is unclear. The CDR3 totals 12 residues. Trimming shortened V by 0 bases and J by 6 bases, and 9 bases separated the two germline ends. Per the germline V gene, CDR1 is DFQATT and CDR2 is SNEGSKA (reference sequence). The CDR3 is CSARDGRVEQYF. CDR3 coding DNA: TGCAGTGCTAGAGATGGTAGGGTCGAGCAGTACTTC.

With respect to this clonotype: A much larger clone differs from this one at a single base, so this may be a read error. V is TRBV12-3 or TRBV12-4 and J is TRBJ2-3, with TRBD2 as a possible D gene (5 bases). The CDR3 sequence is 12 residues long. CDR3 sequence (DNA): TGTGCCACCCTGGAGGCCACAGATACGAAGTATTTT. It is translated as CATLEATDTKYF.

This clonotype was detected many times. V gene TRBV19 combines with J gene TRBJ1-5, with D tentatively TRBD1 (6 bases). In germline, CDR1 is LNHDA, CDR2 SQIVND (reference sequence). V was pared by 7 bases and J by 1 base, with 11 bases between. This CDR3 comprises 14 residues. The CDR3 protein is CASKYGQSNQPQHF. CDR3 DNA: TGTGCCAGTAAATATGGACAGAGCAATCAGCCCCAGCATTTT.

For this clonotype: A much larger clone is a single base away; this may be a read error. In this CDR3 the conserved last residue, phenylalanine or tryptophan, is missing, so a read error is likely. V and J are TRBV2 and TRBJ2-1; TRBD2 matches 9 bases. The CDR3 extends over 14 amino acids. With V trimmed by 6 bases and J by 7 bases, 7 bases remained unmatched. CDR1 is SNHLY and CDR2 is FYNNEI in the germline V gene. This chain's CDR3 is CASSRRREGNEQFL. The CDR3 DNA sequence: TGTGCCAGCAGCCGACGGCGGGAGGGGAATGAGCAGTTCCTC.

The chain joins TRBV5-4 to TRBJ2-1; tentative D call: TRBD2 (6 bases). The CDR3 extends over 15 amino acids. Germline V lookup: CDR1 SGHNT, CDR2 YYREEE (reference sequence). Trimming took off 6 bases at V and 6 bases at J, with 19 bases between the two ends. CDR3 DNA: TGTGCCAGCATCTCACGGGGGACGCCTTGCAATGAGCAGTTCTTC. Amino acid sequence: CASISRGTPCNEQFF. Full variable domain (remainder filled in from reference TRBV5-4 and TRBJ2-1): ETGVTQSPTHLIKTRGQQVTLRCSSQSGHNTVSWYQQALGQGPQFIFQYYREEENGRGNFPPRFSGLQFPNYSSELNVNALELDDSALYLCASISRGTPCNEQFFGPGTRLTVL.

In this sample, this clonotype turned up a few times. V and J are TRBV18 and TRBJ1-4; D unclear. From germline, CDR1 is KGHSH and CDR2 LQKENI. The CDR3 consists of 14 residues. V was cut by 1 base and J by 7 bases, with 10 bases left in between. The CDR3 DNA reads TGTGCCAGCTCACCACGGGGTGACGGTGAAAAACTGTTTTTT. Encoded protein: CASSPRGDGEKLFF.

This clonotype was seen repeatedly, ten times or more. The rearrangement joins TRBV2 to TRBJ1-1; D is unclear. Trimming removed 2 bases at V and 9 bases at J, with 7 bases between. Germline assignment: CDR1 SNHLY and CDR2 FYNNEI. The CDR3 has 11 amino acids. The CDR3 bases are TGTGCCAGCAGTGAATCGGTACAAGCTTTCTTT. This codes for CASSESVQAFF. Variable domain in full (rest from reference TRBV2 and TRBJ1-1): EPEVTQTPSHQVTQMGQEVILRCVPISNHLYFYWYRQILGQKVEFLVSFYNNEISEKSEIFDDQFSVERPDGSNFTLKIRSTKLEDSAMYFCASSESVQAFFGQGTRLTVV.

At least ten counts were recorded for this clonotype. The rearrangement joins TRBV15 to TRBJ1-5; TRBD1 matches 7 bases. Germline assignment: CDR1 LNHNV and CDR2 YYDKDF (reference sequence). The V and J ends lost 3 bases and 13 bases, in that order; junction bases with no gene match: 12. The length of the CDR3 is 14 residues. The chain's CDR3 is CATSSDTGVPGQHF. DNA of the CDR3: TGTGCCACCAGCAGTGATACAGGGGTCCCGGGGCAGCATTTT.

The chain couples TRBV5-4 to TRBJ2-5, with TRBD2 matching over 11 bases. This CDR3 has 14 amino acids. The germline V gene encodes CDR1 SGHNT and CDR2 YYREEE (reference sequence). Trimming cost V 4 bases and J 6 bases; bases outside gene matches: 5. The CDR3 DNA sequence: TGTGCCAGCAGCCCTAGCGGGAGGTGGAAGACCCAGTACTTC. Translated: CASSPSGRWKTQYF.

The rearrangement joins TRBV11-2 to TRBJ2-7; 13 nucleotides align to TRBD2. Germline loops: CDR1 SGHAT, CDR2 FQNNGV. The V gene end was trimmed by 3 bases and the J gene end by 5 bases; junction bases not matched to a gene: 4. CDR3 length: 15 residues. The CDR3, as DNA: TGTGCCAGCAGCTTCCGGACTAGCGGGAGCGACGAGCAGTACTTC. This encodes CASSFRTSGSDEQYF.